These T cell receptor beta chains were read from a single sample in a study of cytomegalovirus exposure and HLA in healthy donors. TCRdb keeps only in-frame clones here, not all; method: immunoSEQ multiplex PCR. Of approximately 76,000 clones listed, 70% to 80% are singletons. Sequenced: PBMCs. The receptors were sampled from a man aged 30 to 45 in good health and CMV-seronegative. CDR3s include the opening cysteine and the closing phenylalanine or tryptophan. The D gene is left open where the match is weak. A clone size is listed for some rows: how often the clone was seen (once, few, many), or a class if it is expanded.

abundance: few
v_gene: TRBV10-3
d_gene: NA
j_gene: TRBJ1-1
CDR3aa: CAIKDSTGSEAFF
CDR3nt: TGTGCCATCAAAGATTCTACAGGGAGTGAAGCTTTCTTT

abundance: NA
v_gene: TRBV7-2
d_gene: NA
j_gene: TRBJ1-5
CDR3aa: CASSLEFSNQPQHF
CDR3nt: TGTGCCAGCAGCTTGGAGTTTAGCAATCAGCCCCAGCATTTT

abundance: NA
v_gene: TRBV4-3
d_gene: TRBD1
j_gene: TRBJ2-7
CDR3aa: CASSQTFGTGAYEQYF
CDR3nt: TGCGCCAGCAGCCAAACATTCGGGACAGGGGCCTACGAGCAGTACTTC

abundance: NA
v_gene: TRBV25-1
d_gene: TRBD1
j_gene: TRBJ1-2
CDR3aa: CASWGQGRHYGYTF
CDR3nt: TGTGCCAGCTGGGGACAGGGGAGGCACTATGGCTACACCTTC

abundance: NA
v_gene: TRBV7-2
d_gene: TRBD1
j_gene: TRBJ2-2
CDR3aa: CASSFQGVNTGELFF
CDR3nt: TGTGCCAGCAGCTTTCAGGGGGTAAACACCGGGGAGCTGTTTTTT

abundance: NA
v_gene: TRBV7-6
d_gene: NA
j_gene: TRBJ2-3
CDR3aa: CASSLERYGQGPLPDTQYF
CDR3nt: TGTGCCAGCAGCTTAGAACGATACGGGCAGGGCCCCCTTCCAGATACGCAGTATTTT

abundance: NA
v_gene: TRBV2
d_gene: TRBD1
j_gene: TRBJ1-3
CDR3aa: CASGGGSATGETAPSRNTIYF
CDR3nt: TGTGCCAGCGGGGGGGGATCGGCGACAGGGGAAACGGCGCCATCCCGAAACACCATATATTTT

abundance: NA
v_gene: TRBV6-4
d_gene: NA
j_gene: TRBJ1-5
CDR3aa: CASSPTWGQPQHF
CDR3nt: TGTGCCAGCAGTCCAACTTGGGGCCAGCCCCAGCATTTT

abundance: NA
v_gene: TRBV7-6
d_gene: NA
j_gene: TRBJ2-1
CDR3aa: CASSLGAGSSYNEQFF
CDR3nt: TGTGCCAGCAGCTTAGGCGCGGGGTCCTCCTACAATGAGCAGTTCTTC

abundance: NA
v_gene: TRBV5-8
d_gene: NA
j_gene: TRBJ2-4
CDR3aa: CASSRNWGEDIQYF
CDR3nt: TGTGCCAGCAGCCGAAATTGGGGGGAAGACATTCAGTACTTC

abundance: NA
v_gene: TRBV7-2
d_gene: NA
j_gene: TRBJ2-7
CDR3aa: CASSLAVDYSYEQYF
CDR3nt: TGTGCCAGCAGCTTAGCAGTGGACTACTCCTACGAGCAGTACTTC

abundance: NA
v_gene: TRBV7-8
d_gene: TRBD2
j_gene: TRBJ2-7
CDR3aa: CASSYPSGRITYEQYF
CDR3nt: TGTGCCAGCAGCTACCCTAGCGGGAGGATCACATACGAGCAGTACTTC

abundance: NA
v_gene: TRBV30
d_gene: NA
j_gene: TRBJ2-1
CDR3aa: CAWKGLIEQFF
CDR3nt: TGTGCCTGGAAAGGACTAATTGAGCAGTTCTTC

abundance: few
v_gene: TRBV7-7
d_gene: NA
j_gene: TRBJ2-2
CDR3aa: CASSQEVINTGELFF
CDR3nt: TGTGCTAGCAGCCAAGAGGTCATTAACACCGGGGAGCTGTTTTTT

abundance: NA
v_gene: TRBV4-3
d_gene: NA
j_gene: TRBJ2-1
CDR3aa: CASSQFLLQEQFF
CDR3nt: TGCGCCAGCAGCCAGTTTCTTCTCCAGGAGCAGTTCTTC

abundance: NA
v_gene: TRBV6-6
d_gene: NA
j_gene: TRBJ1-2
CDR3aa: CASSPQARGKDGYTF
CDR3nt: TGTGCCAGCAGTCCCCAGGCCCGGGGAAAGGATGGCTACACCTTC

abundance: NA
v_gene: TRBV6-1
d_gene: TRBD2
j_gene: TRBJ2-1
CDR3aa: CASRVLASGHNEQFF
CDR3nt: TGTGCCAGCAGGGTTTTGGCTAGCGGTCACAATGAGCAGTTCTTC

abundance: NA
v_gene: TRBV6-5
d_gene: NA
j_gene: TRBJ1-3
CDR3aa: CASSYSRQHSGNTIYF
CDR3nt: TGTGCCAGCAGTTATTCGAGACAGCACTCTGGAAACACCATATATTTT

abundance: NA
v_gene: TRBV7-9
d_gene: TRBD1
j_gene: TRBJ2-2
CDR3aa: CASSLGQGASGELFF
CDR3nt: TGTGCCAGCAGCTTAGGGCAGGGGGCGTCCGGGGAGCTGTTTTTT

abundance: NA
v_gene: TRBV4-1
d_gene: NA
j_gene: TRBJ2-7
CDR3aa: CASSPPILAGSCEQYF
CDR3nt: TGCGCCAGCAGCCCACCGATCCTGGCGGGATCTTGCGAGCAGTACTTC

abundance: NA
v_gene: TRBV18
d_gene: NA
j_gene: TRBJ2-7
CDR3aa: CASSPLQNSYEQYF
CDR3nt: TGTGCCAGCTCACCGCTACAGAACTCCTACGAGCAGTACTTC

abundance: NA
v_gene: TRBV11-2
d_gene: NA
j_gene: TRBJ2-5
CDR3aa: CASSLGYSETQYF
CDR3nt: TGTGCCAGCAGCTTAGGCTATTCCGAGACCCAGTACTTC

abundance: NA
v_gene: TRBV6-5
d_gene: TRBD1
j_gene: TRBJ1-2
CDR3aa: CASRTGKVLGGYTF
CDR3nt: TGTGCCAGCAGGACAGGGAAGGTATTGGGTGGCTACACCTTC

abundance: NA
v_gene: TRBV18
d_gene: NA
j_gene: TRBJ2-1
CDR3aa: CASSPLEGGGHEQFF
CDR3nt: TGTGCCAGCTCACCTTTAGAGGGGGGGGGCCATGAGCAGTTCTTC

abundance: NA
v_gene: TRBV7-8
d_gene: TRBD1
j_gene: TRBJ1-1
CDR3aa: CASSTDRGRVGLRAFF
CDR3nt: TGTGCCAGCAGCACCGACAGGGGGCGGGTCGGGCTGAGGGCTTTCTTT

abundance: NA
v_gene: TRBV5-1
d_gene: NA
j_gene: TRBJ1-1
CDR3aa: CASSLDRGANAEAFF
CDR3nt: TGCGCCAGCAGCTTGGATCGGGGTGCCAACGCTGAAGCTTTCTTT

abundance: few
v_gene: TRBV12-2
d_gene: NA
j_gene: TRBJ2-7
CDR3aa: CASRGTSGSCGEQYF
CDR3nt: TGTGCAAGTCGCGGTACTAGCGGGAGCTGCGGCGAGCAGTACTTC

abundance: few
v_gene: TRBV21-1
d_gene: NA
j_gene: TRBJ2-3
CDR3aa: CASICPTGINDTQYF
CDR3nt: TGTGCCAGCATTTGCCCGACAGGGATTAACGATACGCAGTATTTT

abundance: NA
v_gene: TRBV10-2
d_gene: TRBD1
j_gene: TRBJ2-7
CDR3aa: CASSEQQGGEQYF
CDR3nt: TGCGCCAGCAGTGAACAACAGGGGGGAGAGCAGTACTTC

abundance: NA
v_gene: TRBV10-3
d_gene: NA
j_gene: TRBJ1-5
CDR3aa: CAISDGEYSNQPQHF
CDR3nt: TGTGCCATCAGTGACGGGGAATATAGCAATCAGCCCCAGCATTTT

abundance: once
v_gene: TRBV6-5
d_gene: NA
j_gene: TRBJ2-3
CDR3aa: CASSSREVLDTQYF
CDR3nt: TGTGCCAGCAGTTCTAGGGAGGTCCTCGATACGCAGTATTTT

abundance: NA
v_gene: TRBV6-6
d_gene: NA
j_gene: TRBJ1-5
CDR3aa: CASEGGTHQPQHF
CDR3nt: TGTGCCAGCGAAGGGGGTACCCATCAGCCCCAGCATTTT

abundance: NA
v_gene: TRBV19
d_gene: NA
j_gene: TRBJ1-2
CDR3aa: CASYSGRGPSIYGYTF
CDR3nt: TGTGCCAGCTACTCTGGGAGGGGACCATCGATCTATGGCTACACCTTC

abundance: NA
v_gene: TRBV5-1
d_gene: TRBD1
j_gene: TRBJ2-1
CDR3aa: CASSSETGESYNEQFF
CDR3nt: TGCGCCAGCAGCTCCGAGACAGGGGAGTCCTACAATGAGCAGTTCTTC

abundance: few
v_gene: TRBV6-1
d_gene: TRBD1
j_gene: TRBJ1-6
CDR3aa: CASSRQGFNSPLHF
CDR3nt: TGTGCCAGCAGTCGACAGGGTTTTAATTCACCCCTCCACTTT

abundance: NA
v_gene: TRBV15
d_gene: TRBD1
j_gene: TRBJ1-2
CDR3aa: CATSKDRKAGQGWSYGYTF
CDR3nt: TGTGCCACCAGCAAAGATCGAAAGGCGGGACAGGGATGGAGCTATGGCTACACCTTC

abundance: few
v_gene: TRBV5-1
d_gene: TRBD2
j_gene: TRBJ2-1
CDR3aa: CASKQREGISNEQFF
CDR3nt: TGCGCCAGCAAACAGCGGGAGGGTATTTCTAATGAGCAGTTCTTC

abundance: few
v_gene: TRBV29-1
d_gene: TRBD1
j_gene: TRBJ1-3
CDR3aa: CSVLTGGTDTIYF
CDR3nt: TGCAGCGTTCTCACAGGGGGCACCGACACCATATATTTT

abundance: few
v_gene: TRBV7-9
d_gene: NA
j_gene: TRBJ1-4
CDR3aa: CASSLVRGTNEKLFF
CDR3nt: TGTGCCAGCAGCTTAGTCCGGGGAACTAATGAAAAACTGTTTTTT

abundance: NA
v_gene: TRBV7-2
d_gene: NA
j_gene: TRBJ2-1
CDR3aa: CASSLEAVSEQFF
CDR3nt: TGTGCCAGCAGCTTAGAGGCGGTTAGTGAGCAGTTCTTC

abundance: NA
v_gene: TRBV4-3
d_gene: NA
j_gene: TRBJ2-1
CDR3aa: CASSQETGSYNEQFF
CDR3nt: TGCGCCAGCAGCCAAGAGACGGGTTCCTACAATGAGCAGTTCTTC

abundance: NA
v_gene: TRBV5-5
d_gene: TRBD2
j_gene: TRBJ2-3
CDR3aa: CASSSPKGSGGDTQYF
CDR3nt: TGTGCCAGCAGCTCCCCGAAAGGCAGCGGGGGAGATACGCAGTATTTT